The next 27 T cell receptor beta chains were all read from a single sample in a study of shared clonotypes between healthy human individuals. CD45RO-negative cells were positively selected for CCR7, leaving out terminally differentiated effector memory CD45RA+ cells. TCRdb's table, derived via immunoSEQ multiplex PCR, lists solely in-frame clones and lacks some. The sample shows about 590,000 clones, over 95% of them seen only once. The sequencing sample was made of naive CD8+ T cells sorted from blood. All receptors come from a woman in her thirties in good health.

V usage is TRBV5-6 and J usage is TRBJ1-2; 11 bases match TRBD1. The CDR3 is made up of 14 amino acids. Germline loops: CDR1 SGHDT, CDR2 YYEEEE. Trimming cost V 4 bases and J 3 bases; bases outside gene matches: 2. CDR3 amino acids: CASSRGQGDYGYTF. The CDR3, as DNA: TGTGCCAGCAGCCGGGGACAGGGGGACTATGGCTACACCTTC.

The V and J genes are TRBV7-2 and TRBJ2-1, with 8 bases aligning to TRBD2. CDR1 and CDR2 from the germline V gene are SGHTA and FQGNSA. Trimming removed 3 bases from V and 12 bases from J; junction bases left unmatched: 16. CDR3 length: 16 residues. Here the CDR3 DNA reads TGTGCCAGCAGCTTTTATAGCGGGGACGGCGTAAGGGGGCAGTTCTTC. It specifies CASSFYSGDGVRGQFF.

The rearrangement joins TRBV15 to TRBJ2-3; 7 nucleotides agree with TRBD2. Per the germline V gene, CDR1 is LNHNV and CDR2 is YYDKDF (reference sequence). The CDR3 runs to 15 residues. Trimming at V came to 5 bases and at J to 0 bases, leaving 5 bases not matched to a gene. In nucleotides, the CDR3 is TGTGCCACCAGCTTCGCTAGCGGAAGCACAGATACGCAGTATTTT. As protein: CATSFASGSTDTQYF.

CDR3 residues: CASSVTGGPHEQYF. CDR3 nucleotides: TGTGCCAGCAGTGTAACCGGGGGTCCGCATGAGCAGTACTTC. The chain joins TRBV27 to TRBJ2-7; the D gene is possibly TRBD2 (6 bases). Trimming removed 5 bases from V and 7 bases from J, with 18 bases in between. The germline CDR1 and CDR2 sequences are MNHEY and SMNVEV (reference sequence). The CDR3 runs to 14 residues.

The CDR3 coding sequence is TGTGCCAGCAGCTTACTTCGCGCTAGCGGGAGAACTTACGAGCAGTACTTC. Its translation: CASSLLRASGRTYEQYF. The V call is TRBV7-8, the J call TRBJ2-7, with TRBD2 matching 10 bases. Germline V gene sequence: CDR1 SGHVS, CDR2 FQNEAQ. The CDR3 has 17 residues. V lost 2 bases, J lost 4 bases, and 11 bases stayed unmatched.

This chain connects TRBV28 to TRBJ1-4; D uncertain. V was shortened by 3 bases and J by 7 bases, with 9 bases between the two germline ends. The CDR3 runs 13 residues. CDR1 MDHEN and CDR2 SYDVKM come from the germline V gene. CDR3 sequence (DNA): TGTGCCAGCAGTTTTGGTCGGGCTGAAAAACTGTTTTTT. Amino acids: CASSFGRAEKLFF.

The rearrangement links TRBV27 to TRBJ2-7; 8 bases fit TRBD1. V shed 1 base and J 6 bases; nucleotides not matched to a gene: 8. This CDR3 spans 15 amino acids. The germline V gene has CDR1 MNHEY and CDR2 SMNVEV (reference sequence). The CDR3 loop is CASSLLAGGPAEQYF. Written as DNA, the CDR3 is TGTGCCAGCAGTTTATTGGCAGGGGGCCCAGCCGAGCAGTACTTC.

The V gene is TRBV4-1, the J gene TRBJ2-7; D remains unclear. The germline CDR1 and CDR2 sequences are MGHRA and YSYEKL. The germline V and J ends were trimmed by 3 bases and 2 bases, with 14 bases remaining between them. The CDR3 is 15 residues long. The CDR3 is CASSQRWPKAYEQYF. The CDR3, as DNA: TGCGCCAGCAGCCAGCGTTGGCCGAAAGCCTACGAGCAGTACTTC.

The chain uses TRBV5-4 and TRBJ2-2; TRBD1 matches 12 bases. This CDR3 is 16 amino acids long. Germline CDR1 reads SGHNT; CDR2 reads YYREEE (reference sequence). J lost 7 bases, V lost 3 bases, and 7 bases had no gene match. This CDR3 reads CASSWDRGRYNGELFF. The CDR3 DNA sequence: TGTGCCAGCAGCTGGGACAGGGGGCGTTATAACGGGGAGCTGTTTTTT.

The chain joins TRBV27 to TRBJ2-1; D may be TRBD2 (6 bases). Trimming removed 2 bases at V and 0 bases at J, with 14 bases between. The length of the CDR3 is 17 residues. CDR1 and CDR2 from the germline V gene are MNHEY and SMNVEV (reference sequence). CDR3 DNA: TGTGCCAGCAGTTTAGGCCCCGGGACTCCCTCCTACAATGAGCAGTTCTTC. Protein: CASSLGPGTPSYNEQFF.

The rearrangement uses TRBV9 and TRBJ1-2; D perhaps matches TRBD1 (6 bases). From germline, CDR1 is SGDLS and CDR2 YYNGEE. V was clipped by 4 bases and J by 5 bases, with 30 bases between them. This CDR3 contains 19 residues. In DNA form, the CDR3 reads TGTGCCAGCAGCTTCCCCGAGGTCCCACAGGGTGGAGAAGAGTATGGCTACACCTTC. It codes for CASSFPEVPQGGEEYGYTF.

The CDR3 here is CASSIDRGRPNQPQHF. CDR3 coding DNA: TGTGCCAGTAGTATAGATCGGGGCAGGCCTAATCAGCCCCAGCATTTT. The chain recombines TRBV19 with TRBJ1-5; D perhaps matches TRBD1 (5 bases). Germline loops: CDR1 LNHDA, CDR2 SQIVND (reference sequence). V was clipped by 0 bases and J by 4 bases, with 13 bases between them. The length of the CDR3 is 16 residues. Combining the CDR3 with reference TRBV19 and TRBJ1-5 gives the whole variable domain DGGITQSPKYLFRKEGQNVTLSCEQNLNHDAMYWYRQDPGQGLRLIYYSQIVNDFQKGDIAEGYSVSREKKESFPLTVTSAQKNPTAFYLCASSIDRGRPNQPQHFGDGTRLSIL.

The rearrangement joins TRBV28 to TRBJ2-2; D gene ambiguous. The V gene lost 8 bases and the J gene lost 6 bases, with 7 bases spanning the gap. Per the germline V gene, CDR1 is MDHEN and CDR2 is SYDVKM. This CDR3 spans 11 amino acids. The DNA of the CDR3 is TGTGCCAGCTTAAGGTCCGGGGAGCTGTTTTTT. The encoded protein is CASLRSGELFF.

The V gene is TRBV2, the J gene TRBJ1-1; D perhaps matches TRBD1 (5 bases). This CDR3 is 15 amino acids long. The V and J ends lost 6 bases and 4 bases respectively, with 18 bases between them. Germline-derived CDR1 and CDR2 are SNHLY and FYNNEI. The CDR3 nucleotides read TGTGCCAGCAGGGACTGGGGGACTGAATTCACTGAAGCTTTCTTT. This codes for CASRDWGTEFTEAFF.

This sequence joins TRBV15 and TRBJ1-2, with D perhaps TRBD1 (5 bases). The V gene lost 8 bases and the J gene lost 3 bases, with 7 bases spanning the gap. There are 11 residues in the CDR3. Germline CDR1 LNHNV, CDR2 YYDKDF (reference sequence). The CDR3 DNA follows: TGTGCCACCGGGACCCACTATGGCTACACCTTC. Translation gives CATGTHYGYTF.

The V call is TRBV6-4, the J call TRBJ2-1, with TRBD2 matching over 12 bases. The V segment lost 5 bases and the J segment 8 bases; nucleotides outside the gene matches: 7. Germline V lookup: CDR1 MRHNA, CDR2 SNTAGT. The CDR3 extends over 15 amino acids. The CDR3, as DNA: TGTGCCAGCAGTACACTAGCGGGAGGTTTATATGAGCAGTTCTTC. This translates into CASSTLAGGLYEQFF.

Only one count was recorded for this clone. This CDR3 is also generated by other DNA sequences in the sample. This chain uses TRBV7-8 with TRBJ2-1, with 7 bases aligning to TRBD2. The CDR3 loop spans 16 amino acids. J gave up 0 bases and V 1 base, and 3 bases lay outside the gene matches. Germline V gene data show CDR1 as SGHVS and CDR2 as FQNEAQ. This CDR3 reads CASSLVGGSSYNEQFF. In nucleotides, the CDR3 is TGTGCCAGCAGCTTAGTGGGCGGGAGCTCCTACAATGAGCAGTTCTTC.

The chain has TRBV2 and TRBJ2-1, with 9 bases aligning to TRBD2. The CDR3 has 18 residues. CDR1 and CDR2 (germline): SNHLY, FYNNEI. V shed 4 bases, J shed 0 bases, and the junction held 10 bases outside the gene matches. CDR3 sequence (DNA): TGTGCCAGCAGTGTTAGGCCGTCTAGCGGGATCTCCTACAATGAGCAGTTCTTC. Its translation: CASSVRPSSGISYNEQFF.

The chain is built from TRBV5-4 and TRBJ2-7, with D perhaps TRBD1 or TRBD2 (5 bases each). The CDR3 spans 13 residues. The germline CDR1 and CDR2 sequences are SGHNT and YYREEE (reference sequence). V was trimmed by 3 bases and J by 3 bases, leaving 10 bases between them. The CDR3 DNA reads TGTGCCAGCAGCTCCCGGGACCGCTACGAGCAGTACTTC. It encodes CASSSRDRYEQYF.

The J gene is TRBJ2-7, the V gene TRBV7-9; 7 bases fit TRBD1. Trimming took 4 bases from V and 3 from J; bases not matched to a gene: 9. The CDR3 runs 15 residues. CDR1 and CDR2 (germline): SEHNR, FQNEAQ (reference sequence). The CDR3: CASSSLTTGYYEQYF. CDR3 DNA: TGTGCCAGCAGCTCATTAACGACAGGGTACTACGAGCAGTACTTC.

The J gene is TRBJ2-6, the V gene TRBV2; D perhaps matches TRBD2 (5 bases). CDR3 length equals 18 residues. V was pared by 2 bases and J by 0 bases, with 14 bases between. Germline CDR1 and CDR2: SNHLY and FYNNEI. Here the CDR3 reads CASSEYEGIPSGANVLTF. As DNA, the CDR3 is TGTGCCAGCAGTGAATACGAGGGCATCCCCTCTGGGGCCAACGTCCTGACTTTC.

The J gene is TRBJ2-1, the V gene TRBV5-6, with D possibly being TRBD2 (5 bases). Trimming pared 1 base from V and 7 bases from J, leaving 15 bases between. The germline V gene has CDR1 SGHDT and CDR2 YYEEEE. This CDR3 spans 15 amino acids. The CDR3, as DNA: TGTGCCAGCAGCTTGTCGTGGCTAGCACAGAATGAGCAGTTCTTC. It codes for CASSLSWLAQNEQFF.

This clone appeared a few times. The chain carries TRBV15 and TRBJ1-5; no firm D call. Trimming took off 4 bases at V and 5 bases at J, with 6 bases between the two ends. The CDR3 runs to 12 residues. Germline CDR1 LNHNV, CDR2 YYDKDF (reference sequence). CDR3 loop: CATSTWDQPQHF. CDR3 nucleotide sequence: TGTGCCACCAGCACTTGGGATCAGCCCCAGCATTTT.

The V and J genes are TRBV11-1 and TRBJ2-3, with 7 positions matching TRBD2. The J segment lost 2 bases and the V segment lost 6 bases, leaving 8 bases of the junction unmatched. This CDR3 spans 15 amino acids. Looked up from germline, CDR1 is SGHAT and CDR2 is FQDESV (reference sequence). In DNA form, the CDR3 reads TGTGCCAGCAGAGGCAGCGGGGCCATCACAGATACGCAGTATTTT. The encoded protein is CASRGSGAITDTQYF.

The rearrangement uses TRBV28 and TRBJ1-1; perhaps TRBD1 as D (6 bases). This CDR3 contains 13 residues. Germline V gives CDR1 MDHEN, CDR2 SYDVKM. Trimming cost V 3 bases and J 11 bases, with 16 bases left between them. CDR3 sequence: CASSFPFGGEAFF. The DNA of the CDR3 is TGTGCCAGCAGTTTCCCCTTCGGGGGCGAGGCTTTCTTT.

The V gene is TRBV15, the J gene TRBJ1-5, with a tentative D call TRBD1 (5 bases). The V and J ends lost 3 bases and 5 bases respectively, with 14 bases between them. Looked up from germline, CDR1 is LNHNV and CDR2 is YYDKDF (reference sequence). This CDR3 has 15 amino acids. The CDR3 loop is CATSRSETEHQPQHF. The CDR3 DNA sequence: TGTGCCACCAGCAGGTCCGAGACAGAGCATCAGCCCCAGCATTTT.

J is TRBJ1-5 and V is TRBV5-6, with TRBD1 matching 7 bases. CDR1 SGHDT and CDR2 YYEEEE come from the germline V gene. The CDR3 extends over 15 amino acids. After removal of 2 bases from V and 4 bases from J, the junction contained 6 bases not matched to a gene. The CDR3 reads CASSFYRGRNQPQHF. CDR3 nucleotide sequence: TGTGCCAGCAGCTTCTACAGGGGACGAAATCAGCCCCAGCATTTT.